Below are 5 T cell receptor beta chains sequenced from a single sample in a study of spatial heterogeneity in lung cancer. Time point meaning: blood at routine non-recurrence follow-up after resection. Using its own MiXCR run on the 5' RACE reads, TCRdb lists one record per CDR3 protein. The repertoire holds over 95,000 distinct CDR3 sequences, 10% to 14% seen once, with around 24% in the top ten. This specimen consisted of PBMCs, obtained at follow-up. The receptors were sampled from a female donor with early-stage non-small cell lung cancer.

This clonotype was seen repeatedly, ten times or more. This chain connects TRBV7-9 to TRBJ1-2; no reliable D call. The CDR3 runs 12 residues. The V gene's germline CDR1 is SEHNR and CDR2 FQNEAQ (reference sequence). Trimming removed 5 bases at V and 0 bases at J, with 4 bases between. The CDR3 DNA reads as TGTGCCAGCAGCCCCGCTAACTATGGCTACACCTTC. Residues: CASSPANYGYTF.

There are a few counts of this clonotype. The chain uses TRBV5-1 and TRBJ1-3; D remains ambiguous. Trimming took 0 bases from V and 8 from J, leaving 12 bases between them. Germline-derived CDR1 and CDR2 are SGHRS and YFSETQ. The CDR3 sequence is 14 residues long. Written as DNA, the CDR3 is TGCGCCAGCAGCTTGGCGGACGTCGGGGACACCATATATTTT. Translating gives CASSLADVGDTIYF.

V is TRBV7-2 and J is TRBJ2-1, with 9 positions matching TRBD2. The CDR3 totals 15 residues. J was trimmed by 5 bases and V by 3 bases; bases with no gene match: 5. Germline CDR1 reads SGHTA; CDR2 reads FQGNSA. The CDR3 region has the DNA TGTGCCAGCAGCTTTAGCGGGAGCTTCAACAATGAGCAGTTCTTC. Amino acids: CASSFSGSFNNEQFF.

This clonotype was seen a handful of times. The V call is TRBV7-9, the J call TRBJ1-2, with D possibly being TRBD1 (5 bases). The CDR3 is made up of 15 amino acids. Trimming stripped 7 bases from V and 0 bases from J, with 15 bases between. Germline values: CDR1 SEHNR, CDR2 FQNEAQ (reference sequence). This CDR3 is CASKLGGAANYGYTF. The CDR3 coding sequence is TGTGCCAGCAAGCTGGGAGGGGCAGCTAACTATGGCTACACCTTC. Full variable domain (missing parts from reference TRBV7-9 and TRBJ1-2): DTGVSQNPRHKITKRGQNVTFRCDPISEHNRLYWYRQTLGQGPEFLTYFQNEAQLEKSRLLSDRFSAERPKGSFSTLEIQRTEQGDSAMYLCASKLGGAANYGYTFGSGTRLTVV.

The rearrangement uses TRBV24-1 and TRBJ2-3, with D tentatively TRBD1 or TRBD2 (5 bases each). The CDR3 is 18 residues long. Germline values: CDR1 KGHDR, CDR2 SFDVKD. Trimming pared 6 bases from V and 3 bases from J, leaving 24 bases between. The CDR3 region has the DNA TGTGCCACCAGTTCCCGGGGCGTGACTCAACGTGGGACAGATACGCAGTATTTT. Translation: CATSSRGVTQRGTDTQYF.